These 8 T cell receptor beta chains were sequenced from one sample in a study of T-cell memory formation after mild COVID-19. Via MiXCR, TCRdb re-called the 5' RACE reads, giving one row per CDR3 protein. The repertoire holds about 300,000 distinct CDR3 sequences, with roughly 21% as singletons. The sample was PBMCs or a T cell subset sorted from them (not recorded which). All receptors come from a man aged 18 to 29 who had mild COVID-19 (a few samples of this study predate the infection). Cell type and time point are not known.

This clonotype was seen more than once but under ten times. The chain combines TRBV7-2 with TRBJ2-2; D possibly uses TRBD1 or TRBD2 (5 bases each). In germline, CDR1 is SGHTA, CDR2 FQGNSA. V shed 2 bases and J shed 7 bases, with 17 bases lying between them. The length of the CDR3 is 16 residues. The DNA for the CDR3 is TGTGCCAGCAGCTTACGATTCGGGGCGGTGGACGGGGAGCTGTTTTTT. Translation gives CASSLRFGAVDGELFF. The full variable domain, with the rest looked up from reference TRBV7-2 and TRBJ2-2, is GAGVSQSPSNKVTEKGKDVELRCDPISGHTALYWYRQSLGQGLEFLIYFQGNSAPDKSGLPSDRFSAERTGGSVSTLTIQRTQQEDSAVYLCASSLRFGAVDGELFFGEGSRLTVL.

Here the CDR3 DNA reads TGCAGTGCTAGAGGTTGGAGGTCCAGGGACGAGCAGTACTTC. This gives the protein CSARGWRSRDEQYF. The chain links TRBV20-1 to TRBJ2-7; D may correspond to TRBD1 or TRBD2 (5 bases each). The CDR3 is 14 amino acids. The ends were cut back, 1 base at V and 5 bases at J, with 15 bases in the middle. CDR1 and CDR2 (germline): DFQATT, SNEGSKA (reference sequence).

This clonotype was seen at least ten times. V is TRBV5-4 and J is TRBJ2-3; 14 nucleotides line up with TRBD2. From germline, CDR1 is SGHNT and CDR2 YYREEE (reference sequence). J was trimmed by 7 bases and V by 4 bases; bases with no gene match: 5. The CDR3 contains 15 residues. The chain's CDR3 is CASSAGTSGGNTQYF. The CDR3 DNA is TGTGCCAGCAGCGCCGGGACTAGCGGGGGTAATACGCAGTATTTT. Complete variable domain (other parts from reference TRBV5-4 and TRBJ2-3): ETGVTQSPTHLIKTRGQQVTLRCSSQSGHNTVSWYQQALGQGPQFIFQYYREEENGRGNFPPRFSGLQFPNYSSELNVNALELDDSALYLCASSAGTSGGNTQYFGPGTRLTVL.

The rearrangement joins TRBV9 to TRBJ1-5; no reliable D call. Germline-derived CDR1 and CDR2 are SGDLS and YYNGEE. Trimming removed 2 bases at V and 2 bases at J, with 8 bases between. There are 14 residues in the CDR3. The CDR3 bases are TGTGCCAGCAGCGTCGGCATGGGCAATCAGCCCCAGCATTTT. Its protein product is CASSVGMGNQPQHF.

This clonotype was observed a handful of times. This rearrangement joins TRBV5-1 to TRBJ2-1, with TRBD1 matching over 7 bases. In germline, CDR1 is SGHRS, CDR2 YFSETQ. The length of the CDR3 is 16 residues. J lost 4 bases, V lost 1 base, and 8 bases had no gene match. In DNA form, the CDR3 reads TGCGCCAGCAGCTTGCCTACAGGGGCCTTTTACAATGAGCAGTTCTTC. The encoded protein is CASSLPTGAFYNEQFF.

This clonotype was detected a few times. This CDR3 is CASSPRWANEPQHF. Here the CDR3 DNA reads TGTGCCAGCAGTCCCCGATGGGCGAATGAGCCCCAGCATTTT. This chain joins TRBV6-5 and TRBJ1-5; no clear D. The germline V gene has CDR1 MNHEY and CDR2 SVGAGI. Trimming stripped 5 bases from V and 8 bases from J, with 16 bases between. This CDR3 contains 14 residues.

Points on this clonotype: The DNA is omitted, as the CDR3 cannot be located on it reliably, and the CDR3 follows TCRdb's listing. V usage is TRBV28 and J usage is TRBJ2-7. Germline V gene lookup returns CDR1 MDHEN and CDR2 SYDVKM. Inclusive of both ends, the CDR3 amounts to 14 amino acids. CDR3: CASSSSAAAYEQYV.

Many counts were recorded for this clonotype. The chain has TRBV4-3 and TRBJ2-1; 7 bases are a match to TRBD2. Per the germline V gene, CDR1 is LGHNA and CDR2 is YSLEER. Germline trimming cut 0 bases from V and 3 bases from J; bases unmatched to any gene: 2. This CDR3 contains 15 residues. This CDR3 is CASSQDPGGYNEQFF. CDR3 nucleotide sequence: TGCGCCAGCAGCCAAGATCCGGGGGGCTACAATGAGCAGTTCTTC.